The present T cell receptor (beta chain) was sequenced within a study of spatial heterogeneity in lung cancer. The overall study: There were consistently more beta-chain sequences detected than alpha-chain sequences.

As to time point: sample taken at primary tumor resection. From tumor, nontumor lung or frozen PBMC, whole RNA was taken unsorted for sequencing. In TCRdb, the 5' RACE reads were re-called with MiXCR into one record per CDR3 protein. The sample yields roughly 9,900 distinct CDR3 sequences, about 6.5% seen once. This clonotype was observed at least ten times. Its specificity is unknown. General study results and limits: Tracking of tumor mutation counts was seen in expanded intratumoral alpha and beta TCR counts.

Looked up from germline, CDR1 is SGHNT and CDR2 is YYREEE (reference sequence). Trimming cost V 0 bases and J 3 bases, with 11 bases left between them. The CDR3 runs 15 residues. Sample: lung tumor tissue, taken at surgery. This chain connects TRBV5-4 to TRBJ2-3; D unclear. The TCR originated in a female donor with early-stage non-small cell lung cancer. CDR3 sequence: CASSLVGLKTDTQYF. CDR3 DNA sequence: TGTGCCAGCAGCTTGGTCGGGCTCAAGACAGATACGCAGTATTTT.